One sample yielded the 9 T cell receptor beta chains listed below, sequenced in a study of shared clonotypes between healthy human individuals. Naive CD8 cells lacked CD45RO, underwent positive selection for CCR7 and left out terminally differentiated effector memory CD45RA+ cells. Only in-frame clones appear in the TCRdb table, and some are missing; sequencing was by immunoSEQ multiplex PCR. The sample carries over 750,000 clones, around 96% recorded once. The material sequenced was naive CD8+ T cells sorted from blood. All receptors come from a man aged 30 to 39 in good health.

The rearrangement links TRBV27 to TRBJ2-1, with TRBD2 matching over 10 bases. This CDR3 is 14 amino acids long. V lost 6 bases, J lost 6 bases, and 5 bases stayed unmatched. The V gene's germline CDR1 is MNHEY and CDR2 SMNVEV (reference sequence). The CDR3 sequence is CASRPSGRGNEQFF. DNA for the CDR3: TGTGCCAGCAGACCTAGCGGGAGAGGCAATGAGCAGTTCTTC.

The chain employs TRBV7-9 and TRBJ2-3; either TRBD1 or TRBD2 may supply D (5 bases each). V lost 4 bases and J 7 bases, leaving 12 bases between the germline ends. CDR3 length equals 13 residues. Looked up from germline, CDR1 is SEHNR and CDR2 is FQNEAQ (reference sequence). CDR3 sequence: CASSYGAPNTQYF. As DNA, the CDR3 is TGTGCCAGCAGCTACGGGGCCCCCAATACGCAGTATTTT.

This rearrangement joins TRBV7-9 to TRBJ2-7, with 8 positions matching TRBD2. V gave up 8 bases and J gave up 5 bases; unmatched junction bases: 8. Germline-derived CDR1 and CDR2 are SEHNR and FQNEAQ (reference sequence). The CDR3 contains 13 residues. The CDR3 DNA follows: TGTGCCAGCGGGACTAGTGGGTTAGACGAGCAGTACTTC. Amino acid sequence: CASGTSGLDEQYF.

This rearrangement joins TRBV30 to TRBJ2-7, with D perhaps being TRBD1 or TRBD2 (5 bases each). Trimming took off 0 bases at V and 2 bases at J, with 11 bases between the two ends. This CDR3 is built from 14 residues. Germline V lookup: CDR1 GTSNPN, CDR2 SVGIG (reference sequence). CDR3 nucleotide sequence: TGTGCCTGGAGTGTAGAGGGGCTCCCCTACGAGCAGTACTTC. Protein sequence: CAWSVEGLPYEQYF.

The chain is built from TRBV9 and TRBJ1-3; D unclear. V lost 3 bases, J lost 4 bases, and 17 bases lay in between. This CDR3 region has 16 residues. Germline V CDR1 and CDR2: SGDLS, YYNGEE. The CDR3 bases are TGTGCCAGCAGCGATTCTTATACCACCTTCGGAAACACCATATATTTT. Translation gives CASSDSYTTFGNTIYF.

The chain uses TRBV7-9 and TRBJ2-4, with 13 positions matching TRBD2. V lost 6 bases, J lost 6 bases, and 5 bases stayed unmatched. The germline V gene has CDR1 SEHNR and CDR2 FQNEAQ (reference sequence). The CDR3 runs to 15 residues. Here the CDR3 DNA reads TGTGCCAGCAGTCGAACTAGCGGGAGGGCAAACATTCAGTACTTC. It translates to CASSRTSGRANIQYF. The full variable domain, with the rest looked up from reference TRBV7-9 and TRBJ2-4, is DTGVSQNPRHKITKRGQNVTFRCDPISEHNRLYWYRQTLGQGPEFLTYFQNEAQLEKSRLLSDRFSAERPKGSFSTLEIQRTEQGDSAMYLCASSRTSGRANIQYFGAGTRLSVL.

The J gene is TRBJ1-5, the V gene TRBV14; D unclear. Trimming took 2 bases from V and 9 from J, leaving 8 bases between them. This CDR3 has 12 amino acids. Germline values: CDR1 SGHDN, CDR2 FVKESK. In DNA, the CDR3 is TGTGCCAGCAGCCAAACCGTTGGGCCCCAGCATTTT. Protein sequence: CASSQTVGPQHF.

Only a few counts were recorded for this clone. The CDR3 loop is CASSESAGFVETQYF. CDR3 DNA: TGTGCCAGCAGCGAATCGGCGGGGTTCGTCGAGACCCAGTACTTC. The chain combines TRBV6-6 with TRBJ2-5; possibly TRBD2 for D (6 bases). Trimming removed 6 bases from V and 5 bases from J, with 19 bases in between. The CDR3 contains 15 residues. Germline-derived CDR1 and CDR2 are MNHNY and SVGAGI (reference sequence).

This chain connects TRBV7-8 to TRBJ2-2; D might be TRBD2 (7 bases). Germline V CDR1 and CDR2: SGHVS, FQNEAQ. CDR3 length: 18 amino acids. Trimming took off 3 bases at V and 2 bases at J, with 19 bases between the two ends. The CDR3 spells CASSFRGAGTINTGELFF. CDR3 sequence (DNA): TGTGCCAGCAGCTTTAGGGGGGCCGGGACTATTAACACCGGGGAGCTGTTTTTT.